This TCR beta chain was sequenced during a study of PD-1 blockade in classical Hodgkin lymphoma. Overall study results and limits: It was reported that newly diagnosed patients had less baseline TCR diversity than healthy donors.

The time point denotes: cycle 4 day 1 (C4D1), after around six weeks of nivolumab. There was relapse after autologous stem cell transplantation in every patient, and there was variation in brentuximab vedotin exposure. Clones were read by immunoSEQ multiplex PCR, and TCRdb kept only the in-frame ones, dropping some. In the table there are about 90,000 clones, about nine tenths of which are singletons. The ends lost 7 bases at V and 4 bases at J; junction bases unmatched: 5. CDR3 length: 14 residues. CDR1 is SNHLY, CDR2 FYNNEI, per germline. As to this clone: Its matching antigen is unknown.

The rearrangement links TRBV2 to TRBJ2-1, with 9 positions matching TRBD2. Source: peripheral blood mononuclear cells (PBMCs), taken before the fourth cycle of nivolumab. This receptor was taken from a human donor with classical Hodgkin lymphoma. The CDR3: CASIPSGVYNEQFF. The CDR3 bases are TGTGCCAGCATACCTAGCGGGGTTTACAATGAGCAGTTCTTC.